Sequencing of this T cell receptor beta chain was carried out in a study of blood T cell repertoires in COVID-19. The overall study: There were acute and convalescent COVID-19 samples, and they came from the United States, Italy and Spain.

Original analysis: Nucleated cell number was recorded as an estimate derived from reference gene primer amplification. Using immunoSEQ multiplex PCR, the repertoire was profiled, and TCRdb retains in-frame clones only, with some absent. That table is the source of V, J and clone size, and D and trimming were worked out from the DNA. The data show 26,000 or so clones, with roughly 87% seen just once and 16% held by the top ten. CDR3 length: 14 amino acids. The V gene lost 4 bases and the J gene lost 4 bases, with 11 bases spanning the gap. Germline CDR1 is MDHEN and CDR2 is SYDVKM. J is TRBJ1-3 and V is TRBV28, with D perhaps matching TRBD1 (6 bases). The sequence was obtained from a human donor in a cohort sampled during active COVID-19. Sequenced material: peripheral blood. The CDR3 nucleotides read TGTGCCAGCAGTTCGCAGGGGCAAGGAAACACCATATATTTT. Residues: CASSSQGQGNTIYF.